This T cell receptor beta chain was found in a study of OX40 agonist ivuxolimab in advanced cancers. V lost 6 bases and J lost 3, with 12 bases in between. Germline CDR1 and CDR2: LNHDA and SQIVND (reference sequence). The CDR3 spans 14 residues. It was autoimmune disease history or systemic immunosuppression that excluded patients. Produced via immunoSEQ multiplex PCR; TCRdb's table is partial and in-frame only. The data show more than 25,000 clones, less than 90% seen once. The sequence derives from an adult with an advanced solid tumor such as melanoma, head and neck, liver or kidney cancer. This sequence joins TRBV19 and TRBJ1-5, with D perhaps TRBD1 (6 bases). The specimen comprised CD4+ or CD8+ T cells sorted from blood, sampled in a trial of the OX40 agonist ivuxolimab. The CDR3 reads CASSPRGANQPQHF. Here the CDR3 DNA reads TGTGCCAGTAGCCCAAGGGGGGCCAATCAGCCCCAGCATTTT.